The rows below give T cell receptor beta chains drawn from one sample of a study of CXCR3-negative and CXCR3-positive naive CD8 T cells. TCRdb reprocessed the 5' RACE reads, keeping one entry per CDR3 protein, no DNA. With about 48,000 distinct CDR3 sequences in the sample, the ten largest clones hold approximately 15%. What was sequenced was memory CD8+ T cells from blood. The receptors come from a human donor in good health. Some clones in this sample may be carry-over from other donors' samples. Each CDR3 is given with its conserved first and last residue.

>TRBV4-2|TRBJ1-1
CASSQGGVKTGVFF
>TRBV7-6|TRBJ1-2
CASSSGAPGYGYTF
>TRBV18|TRBJ1-2
CASSPEPRGYTF
>TRBV6-6|TRBJ1-4
CASSDLSGDGEKLFF
>TRBV5-1|TRBJ2-1
CASSSSWEQFF
>TRBV28|TRBJ2-7
CASLPRPGWEQYF
>TRBV19|TRBJ2-1
CASRRGGKDEQFF
>TRBV28|TRBJ2-2
CASSRANTGELFF
>TRBV2|TRBJ1-1
CASSEFGQTEAFF
>TRBV4-3|TRBJ1-1
CASSQVGFRSEAFF
>TRBV5-1|TRBJ2-1
CASSVLPLAGVIAGNEQFF
>TRBV7-6|TRBJ2-2
CASSQMWAGGNANTGELFF
>TRBV6-1|TRBJ2-2
CASSYSGEYTGELFF
>TRBV4-1|TRBJ2-7
CASNLRQGGSYEQYF
>TRBV29-1|TRBJ2-3
CSVGGLGGLITDTQYF
>TRBV7-2|TRBJ2-7
CASSGTGTGFYEQYF
>TRBV20-1|TRBJ1-1
CSARDGGGDTEAFF
>TRBV29-1|TRBJ1-1
CSVEANTEAFF
>TRBV4-1|TRBJ2-2
CASSPYGSDRESAGELFF
>TRBV9|TRBJ2-7
CASSPSGGDYEQYF
>TRBV2|TRBJ2-3
CATFSQSKDTQYF
>TRBV27|TRBJ2-1
CASSSRGASYNEQFF
>TRBV20-1|TRBJ2-5
CSARDLGEGETQYF
>TRBV14|TRBJ2-1
CASSQINEQFF
>TRBV28|TRBJ1-5
CASSLWSGSNQPQHF
>TRBV3-1|TRBJ2-2
CASSQDNRVVTGELFF
>TRBV20-1|TRBJ2-3
CSATTSGRLDTQYF
>TRBV19|TRBJ1-4
CASMDWEEEKLFF
>TRBV27|TRBJ2-1
CASSQVAGVGEQFF
>TRBV27|TRBJ2-3
CASSPPGEAQYF
>TRBV20-1|TRBJ2-2
CSARVVSGGPNTGELFF
>TRBV6-6|TRBJ2-5
CASSYSSMGQQETQYF
>TRBV23-1|TRBJ2-7
CASIHQNRDRRHYEQYF
>TRBV4-3|TRBJ1-6
CASSQERESSPLHF
>TRBV28|TRBJ2-7
CASSPPRGKDEQYF
>TRBV28|TRBJ2-5
CASSFWGSSSGETQYF
>TRBV28|TRBJ2-7
CASSDVGRLEYEQYF
>TRBV7-9|TRBJ2-5
CASTKILAGDHQETQYF
>TRBV29-1|TRBJ2-3
CSVEDIRGTDTQYF